This TCR beta chain comes out of a study of cytomegalovirus exposure and HLA in healthy donors. Remarks on this clone: The antigen is not known.

General study results and limits: The classifier reportedly diagnosed cytomegalovirus status with high sensitivity and specificity.

Assay: immunoSEQ multiplex PCR; the TCRdb copy retains only in-frame clones and omits some. The profile shows 250,000 or so clones, nearly 90% of them singletons. Input material: PBMCs. The receptor's source is a woman between 18 and 30 years old in good health and CMV-seronegative.

DNA for the CDR3: TGTGCCAGCACTCACGACAAAGTGCCCCCGGACTATGGCTACACCTTC. This codes for CASTHDKVPPDYGYTF. The chain employs TRBV21-1 and TRBJ1-2; the D segment call TRBD1 is taken from the table without a DNA check. TRBV21-1 is labeled a pseudogene. The CDR3 is 16 amino acids.